The entry that follows covers one T cell receptor (beta chain) sequence. This record belongs to a study of technical replicates of blood from a handful of donors. Profiling relied on immunoSEQ multiplex PCR, and the TCRdb table lists in-frame clones only, not all of them. The sample records tens of thousands of clones, 94% being singletons. Germline-derived CDR1 and CDR2 are MDHEN and SYDVKM. The CDR3 totals 17 residues. The V and J ends lost 6 bases and 1 base respectively, with 21 bases between them. The chain has TRBV28 and TRBJ1-1; D gene uncertain. The sequenced material came from T cells isolated from PBMCs. This sequence was found in a human donor in good health. The chain's CDR3 is CASSRSPPGWKNTEAFF. In DNA form, the CDR3 reads TGTGCCAGCAGCCGAAGCCCCCCGGGGTGGAAGAACACTGAAGCTTTCTTT.